The 21 T cell receptor beta chains given below trace back to one sample, sequenced in a study of T-cell reconstitution after alpha-beta-depleted transplantation in children. Unique molecular identifiers were incorporated when the TCRbeta library was constructed. TCRdb analysed the PCR reads with MiXCR anew, one entry per CDR3 protein. The sample contains hundreds of thousands of distinct CDR3 sequences, roughly 15% of which appear only once. The sample in question was PBMCs from the stem cell graft donor, obtained from the stem cell graft. These receptors were obtained from a human donor who donated a stem cell graft to a child with acute myeloid leukemia.

This clonotype was detected ten times or more. The chain recombines TRBV5-1 with TRBJ2-2; perhaps TRBD1 as D (6 bases). V lost 4 bases and J lost 2, with 9 bases in between. Germline CDR1 SGHRS, CDR2 YFSETQ. This CDR3 region has 14 residues. This chain's CDR3 is CASSTTGNTGELFF. The CDR3 bases are TGCGCCAGCAGCACGACAGGAAACACCGGGGAGCTGTTTTTT.

This chain connects TRBV24-1 to TRBJ2-3; D is undetermined. The V gene's germline CDR1 is KGHDR and CDR2 SFDVKD. Trimming removed 3 bases at V and 6 bases at J, with 9 bases between. The CDR3 consists of 13 residues. As DNA, the CDR3 is TGTGCCACCAGTGATGGGCCCGAGGATACGCAGTATTTT. This gives the protein CATSDGPEDTQYF.

The chain joins TRBV12-3 or TRBV12-4 to TRBJ2-2; 9 nucleotides align to TRBD1. This CDR3 region has 15 residues. J was trimmed by 4 bases and V by 3 bases; bases with no gene match: 3. For the CDR3, the DNA is TGTGCCAGCAGTTTCCGGACAGGGGCCACCGGGGAGCTGTTTTTT. Translation gives CASSFRTGATGELFF.

This clonotype has only one observation. This sequence joins TRBV11-1 and TRBJ1-2; TRBD1 might be the D (5 bases). Germline CDR1 SGHAT, CDR2 FQDESV (reference sequence). There are 14 residues in the CDR3. V lost 5 bases and J lost 2, with 12 bases in between. The CDR3 protein is CASSETTGNYGYTF. The CDR3 DNA sequence: TGTGCCAGCAGCGAGACTACAGGAAACTATGGCTACACCTTC.

The V and J genes are TRBV7-9 and TRBJ2-5; weak D call: TRBD1 (6 bases). Germline loops: CDR1 SEHNR, CDR2 FQNEAQ (reference sequence). V shed 5 bases and J shed 5 bases, with 15 bases lying between them. The CDR3 has 14 amino acids. The CDR3 nucleotides read TGTGCCAGCAGCGACACAGGGATTGGGGAGACCCAGTACTTC. It encodes CASSDTGIGETQYF.

This clonotype was detected a few times. V usage is TRBV6-2 or TRBV6-3 and J usage is TRBJ2-6, with TRBD1 as a possible D gene (6 bases). Per germline, CDR1 MNHEY and CDR2 SVGEGT. Trimming took 0 bases from V and 4 from J, leaving 16 bases between them. This CDR3 is 18 amino acids long. CDR3 loop: CASSYSRTTGTGANVLTF. The CDR3 nucleotides read TGTGCCAGCAGTTACTCTAGGACAACAGGGACCGGGGCCAACGTCCTGACTTTC.

This clonotype has ten or more counts. V is TRBV5-1 and J is TRBJ2-1; the match to TRBD1 covers 9 bases. This CDR3 contains 14 residues. V lost 4 bases, J lost 5 bases, and 4 bases stayed unmatched. Looked up from germline, CDR1 is SGHRS and CDR2 is YFSETQ. CDR3 bases: TGCGCCAGCAGCCCTAGGACAGGGGACAATGAGCAGTTCTTC. This codes for CASSPRTGDNEQFF.

The chain links TRBV4-1 to TRBJ2-6; 9 positions agree with TRBD1. With V trimmed by 8 bases and J by 0 bases, 11 bases remained unmatched. Germline loops: CDR1 MGHRA, CDR2 YSYEKL. CDR3 length: 18 residues. The DNA of the CDR3 is TGCGCCAGCGGACAACTCGGGACAGGGTCCTCTGGGGCCAACGTCCTGACTTTC. It specifies CASGQLGTGSSGANVLTF.

The chain recombines TRBV6-5 with TRBJ1-1; TRBD1 might be the D (6 bases). Germline-derived CDR1 and CDR2 are MNHEY and SVGAGI. V was shortened by 2 bases and J by 6 bases, with 16 bases between the two germline ends. This CDR3 spans 15 amino acids. The CDR3 protein is CASSYTIGGASEAFF. CDR3 bases: TGTGCCAGCAGTTACACGATAGGGGGGGCCTCTGAAGCTTTCTTT.

This clonotype has only a few counts. The gene calls are TRBV28 and TRBJ2-3; 10 nucleotides line up with TRBD1. The V and J ends lost 5 bases and 2 bases, in that order; junction bases with no gene match: 10. The germline V gene encodes CDR1 MDHEN and CDR2 SYDVKM. The CDR3 sequence is 17 residues long. The CDR3 loop reads CASSPPGQGIPTDTQYF. Here the CDR3 DNA reads TGTGCCAGCAGTCCGCCGGGACAGGGGATTCCCACAGATACGCAGTATTTT.

This clonotype came up many times. The chain is built from TRBV7-2 and TRBJ2-3; 7 bases are a match to TRBD2. The CDR3 length is 13 residues. Germline V gene data show CDR1 as SGHTA and CDR2 as FQGNSA. Germline trimming cut 11 bases from V and 2 bases from J; bases unmatched to any gene: 7. CDR3 sequence reads: CAGSRDYTDTQYF. CDR3 sequence (DNA): TGTGCCGGGTCCCGGGACTACACAGATACGCAGTATTTT.

This clonotype was detected ten times or more. This chain uses TRBV12-3 or TRBV12-4 with TRBJ1-3; weak D call: TRBD1 (5 bases). V shed 5 bases and J shed 2 bases, with 13 bases lying between them. This CDR3 contains 15 residues. CDR3 nucleotides: TGTGCCAGCAGTGCTCAGGGAGCGACTGGAAACACCATATATTTT. Translated, it gives CASSAQGATGNTIYF.

The chain couples TRBV30 to TRBJ2-1; D may be TRBD2 (5 bases). V dropped 4 bases and J dropped 8 bases, with 12 bases sitting between them. The CDR3 spans 12 residues. Germline loops: CDR1 GTSNPN, CDR2 SVGIG (reference sequence). The CDR3 spells CAWTGGSDEQFF. CDR3 DNA sequence: TGTGCCTGGACGGGTGGGAGCGATGAGCAGTTCTTC.

The sample holds a few counts of this clonotype. The chain is built from TRBV6-1 and TRBJ2-7; a weak D match, TRBD1 (6 bases). V lost 6 bases and J 2 bases, leaving 17 bases between the germline ends. Per germline, CDR1 MNHNS and CDR2 SASEGT. The CDR3 spans 15 residues. The CDR3 reads CASRGSRDKPYEQYF. As DNA, the CDR3 is TGTGCCAGCAGGGGATCCCGGGACAAGCCCTACGAGCAGTACTTC.

In its sample, this clonotype was seen many times. This sequence joins TRBV7-2 and TRBJ2-1, with 10 bases identical to TRBD1. The CDR3 loop spans 15 amino acids. CDR1 SGHTA and CDR2 FQGNSA come from the germline V gene. V lost 2 bases and J lost 6; bases outside the gene matches: 4. The CDR3 nucleotides read TGTGCCAGCAGCTTAAGACAGGGGGCTTCCAATGAGCAGTTCTTC. It encodes CASSLRQGASNEQFF.

The chain recombines TRBV5-1 with TRBJ1-4; a weak D match, TRBD1 (5 bases). The CDR3 has 13 residues. V gave up 4 bases and J gave up 7 bases, with 11 bases separating them. The V gene's germline CDR1 is SGHRS and CDR2 YFSETQ. This chain's CDR3 is CASSPRGGEKLFF. The DNA of the CDR3 is TGCGCCAGCAGCCCCCGGGGGGGTGAAAAACTGTTTTTT.

Ten or more counts support this clonotype. This chain joins TRBV20-1 and TRBJ2-1, with D possibly being TRBD1 or TRBD2 (6 bases each). Trimming left V 6 bases short and J 1 base short, with 16 bases between. Germline-derived CDR1 and CDR2 are DFQATT and SNEGSKA (reference sequence). CDR3 size: 15 residues. Here the CDR3 DNA reads TGCAGTGCCCATTCGGGGGCCACATCCTACAATGAGCAGTTCTTC. Protein product: CSAHSGATSYNEQFF.

The chain combines TRBV6-6 with TRBJ2-2; D is unclear. The germline CDR1 and CDR2 sequences are MNHNY and SVGAGI (reference sequence). The CDR3 spans 13 residues. V dropped 4 bases and J dropped 6 bases, with 9 bases sitting between them. This CDR3 reads CASSSYQSGELFF. As DNA, the CDR3 is TGTGCCAGCAGTTCGTACCAGTCCGGGGAGCTGTTTTTT.

The chain uses TRBV7-2 and TRBJ1-1; 7 bases fit TRBD1. V trimming: 4 bases; J trimming: 1 base; junction bases outside the gene matches: 6. The CDR3 is 15 residues long. The germline gives CDR1 SGHTA, CDR2 FQGNSA. CDR3 in DNA: TGTGCCAGCAGCTGGAGACAGGGACGGAACACTGAAGCTTTCTTT. This gives the protein CASSWRQGRNTEAFF.

This clonotype was counted between two and nine times. The rearrangement links TRBV6-2 or TRBV6-3 to TRBJ1-5, with D uncertain. V shed 6 bases and J shed 7 bases, with 16 bases lying between them. Looked up from germline, CDR1 is MNHEY and CDR2 is SVGEGT. The CDR3 is 14 residues long. The DNA of the CDR3 is TGTGCCAGCAGCCTCCCATCCTTCTTACAGCCCCAGCATTTT. This encodes CASSLPSFLQPQHF.

This clonotype was seen only a few times. J is TRBJ2-5 and V is TRBV5-1, with D hard to call. From germline, CDR1 is SGHRS and CDR2 YFSETQ. V was cut by 4 bases and J by 1 base, with 11 bases left in between. This CDR3 region has 14 residues. CDR3 protein: CASSEDLPQETQYF. CDR3 bases: TGCGCCAGCAGCGAGGACCTGCCCCAAGAGACCCAGTACTTC.